The 3 T cell receptor beta chains listed next were all sequenced from one sample in a study of cytomegalovirus exposure and HLA in healthy donors. Vbeta (60) and Jbeta (13) primers were used in the PCR. The protocol was immunoSEQ multiplex PCR, while the TCRdb copy is restricted to in-frame clones and leaves out a portion. The sample includes about 110,000 clones, roughly three fifths of them seen just once. Sequenced sample: PBMCs. These receptors were collected from a man aged 30 to 45 in good health and CMV-seropositive.

The chain is built from TRBV11-2 and TRBJ1-2; tentative D call: TRBD1 (6 bases). The CDR3 is 15 amino acids. Germline assignment: CDR1 SGHAT and CDR2 FQNNGV. Trimming took 4 bases from V and 2 from J, leaving 14 bases between them. The CDR3 bases are TGTGCCAGCAGCTCTATACAGGGTCTGAACTATGGCTACACCTTC. Translating gives CASSSIQGLNYGYTF. Variable domain in full (rest from reference TRBV11-2 and TRBJ1-2): EAGVAQSPRYKIIEKRQSVAFWCNPISGHATLYWYQQILGQGPKLLIQFQNNGVVDDSQLPKDRFSAERLKGVDSTLKIQPAKLEDSAVYLCASSSIQGLNYGYTFGSGTRLTVV.

The genes are TRBV4-1 and TRBJ2-7; a possible D gene is TRBD2 (5 bases). Deletions cut 2 bases from V and 5 bases from J, with 13 bases between. CDR3 length: 14 amino acids. The germline CDR1 and CDR2 sequences are MGHRA and YSYEKL. This CDR3 reads CASSQFGPEDEQYF. CDR3 DNA: TGCGCCAGCAGCCAATTCGGACCGGAGGACGAGCAGTACTTC.

The rearrangement links TRBV7-2 to TRBJ2-5, with D possibly TRBD2 on 5 matching bases. V was trimmed by 2 bases and J by 2 bases, leaving 6 bases between them. This CDR3 has 13 amino acids. Germline values: CDR1 SGHTA, CDR2 FQGNSA. The chain's CDR3 is CASSLTRQETQYF. The CDR3 nucleotides are TGTGCCAGCAGCTTAACTAGGCAAGAGACCCAGTACTTC.